A selection of T cell receptor beta chains follows, all from one sample in a study of beta chain features in type 1 diabetes. Method: immunoSEQ multiplex PCR; TCRdb's copy keeps in-frame clones and lacks some. The sample lists fewer than 650,000 clones, roughly a sixth seen once, with about 0.097% in the top ten. Sequenced: naive CD4+ T cells from blood. The receptors come from a man aged 18 to 30 in good health. CDR3s include the opening cysteine and the closing phenylalanine or tryptophan. A D gene is named only where the DNA matches it firmly. The size of a clone is reported for some rows only, either as once, few or many, or as a class for expanded clones.

CDR3: CASSLGPGVTEQFF
DNA: TGTGCCAGCAGTTTGGGTCCGGGGGTGACTGAGCAGTTCTTC
size: few
J: TRBJ2-1
V: TRBV27
D: NA

CDR3: CASSEATRVGDTQYF
DNA: TGTGCCAGCAGTGAAGCGACCCGGGTCGGAGATACGCAGTATTTT
size: once
J: TRBJ2-3
V: TRBV6-1
D: NA

CDR3: CASSLVWRGGGEQYF
DNA: TGTGCCAGCAGCTTAGTCTGGCGGGGGGGCGGCGAGCAGTACTTC
size: few
J: TRBJ2-7
V: TRBV7-2
D: TRBD2

CDR3: CASSETRNQPQHF
DNA: TGTGCCAGCAGTGAGACCCGCAATCAGCCCCAGCATTTT
size: NA
J: TRBJ1-5
V: TRBV2
D: NA

CDR3: CASTAWSGEQFF
DNA: TGTGCCAGCACTGCGTGGTCGGGGGAGCAGTTCTTC
size: few
J: TRBJ2-1
V: TRBV6-6
D: NA

CDR3: CASSLDRGRETQYF
DNA: TGTGCCAGCAGCCTGGACAGGGGGCGGGAGACCCAGTACTTC
size: few
J: TRBJ2-5
V: TRBV2
D: TRBD1

CDR3: CASGRVNSPLHF
DNA: TGTGCCAGCGGGAGAGTCAATTCACCCCTCCACTTT
size: NA
J: TRBJ1-6
V: TRBV6-5
D: NA

CDR3: CASRLRPTSYEQYF
DNA: TGTGCCAGCAGACTCCGGCCGACTTCCTACGAGCAGTACTTC
size: NA
J: TRBJ2-7
V: TRBV6-5
D: NA

CDR3: CAWSGTGAWAETQYF
DNA: TGTGCCTGGAGTGGGACAGGGGCTTGGGCGGAGACCCAGTACTTC
size: NA
J: TRBJ2-5
V: TRBV30
D: TRBD1

CDR3: CASNQWYGYTF
DNA: TGTGCCAGTAACCAGTGGTATGGCTACACCTTC
size: few
J: TRBJ1-2
V: TRBV19
D: NA

CDR3: CASRGQVDTGELFF
DNA: TGCGCCAGCAGGGGCCAGGTAGACACCGGGGAGCTGTTTTTT
size: NA
J: TRBJ2-2
V: TRBV5-1
D: NA

CDR3: CASSFSRGQTGELFF
DNA: TGTGCCAGCAGCTTTAGCAGGGGGCAGACCGGGGAGCTGTTTTTT
size: NA
J: TRBJ2-2
V: TRBV7-9
D: TRBD1

CDR3: CASSLDGSGRSRGLETQYF
DNA: TGCGCCAGCAGCTTGGATGGTAGCGGGAGGTCCAGGGGGTTGGAGACCCAGTACTTC
size: few
J: TRBJ2-5
V: TRBV5-1
D: TRBD2

CDR3: CASSLSGRRTDTQYF
DNA: TGTGCCAGTAGCCTTAGCGGGAGAAGAACAGATACGCAGTATTTT
size: few
J: TRBJ2-3
V: TRBV19
D: TRBD2

CDR3: CASSLDRSGLKSSYEQYF
DNA: TGTGCCAGCAGCTTAGATCGTTCGGGACTCAAGAGCTCCTACGAGCAGTACTTC
size: NA
J: TRBJ2-7
V: TRBV7-2
D: NA

CDR3: CASSPTGMNTEAFF
DNA: TGTGCCAGCAGTCCGACAGGGATGAACACTGAAGCTTTCTTT
size: few
J: TRBJ1-1
V: TRBV2
D: TRBD1

CDR3: CASSATRSGANVLTF
DNA: TGTGCCAGCAGCGCCACTCGCTCTGGGGCCAACGTCCTGACTTTC
size: NA
J: TRBJ2-6
V: TRBV2
D: NA

CDR3: CASSGSPGQGGETQYF
DNA: TGCGCCAGCAGCGGTTCCCCGGGACAGGGTGGAGAGACCCAGTACTTC
size: few
J: TRBJ2-5
V: TRBV4-3
D: TRBD1

CDR3: CASSLGGQNTEAFF
DNA: TGTGCCAGCAGCTTAGGAGGGCAGAACACCGAAGCTTTCTTT
size: NA
J: TRBJ1-1
V: TRBV7-9
D: NA

CDR3: CASSLAWGEQYF
DNA: TGTGCCAGCAGCTTAGCTTGGGGGGAGCAGTACTTC
size: few
J: TRBJ2-7
V: TRBV7-9
D: NA

CDR3: CASSSRPNYGYTF
DNA: TGTGCCAGCAGTTCCCGTCCGAACTATGGCTACACCTTC
size: few
J: TRBJ1-2
V: TRBV27
D: NA

CDR3: CASSPSGRYNSPLHF
DNA: TGTGCCAGTAGTCCCAGCGGACGGTATAATTCACCCCTCCACTTT
size: NA
J: TRBJ1-6
V: TRBV19
D: NA

CDR3: CASSVEGRFDTEAFF
DNA: TGTGCCAGCAGCGTAGAGGGCAGGTTTGACACTGAAGCTTTCTTT
size: few
J: TRBJ1-1
V: TRBV9
D: NA

CDR3: CASSPGTSGVTYEQYF
DNA: TGTGCCAGCAGCCCTGGGACTAGCGGGGTTACCTACGAGCAGTACTTC
size: NA
J: TRBJ2-7
V: TRBV7-9
D: TRBD2

CDR3: CASSVQLNTEAFF
DNA: TGTGCCAGCAGCGTCCAGCTGAACACTGAAGCTTTCTTT
size: NA
J: TRBJ1-1
V: TRBV9
D: NA

CDR3: CASRARDRGRSYEQYF
DNA: TGTGCCAGCAGGGCACGGGACAGGGGGAGGTCCTACGAGCAGTACTTC
size: few
J: TRBJ2-7
V: TRBV28
D: TRBD1

CDR3: CSVTGQTKSGANVLTF
DNA: TGCAGCGTAACGGGACAGACTAAATCTGGGGCCAACGTCCTGACTTTC
size: few
J: TRBJ2-6
V: TRBV29-1
D: TRBD1

CDR3: CASSRLRGDRVGAQYF
DNA: TGTGCCAGCAGCAGACTTCGAGGGGACAGGGTTGGTGCGCAGTACTTC
size: few
J: TRBJ2-7
V: TRBV7-9
D: TRBD1

CDR3: CASSPQAKTGGIDQPQHF
DNA: TGTGCCAGCTCACCTCAGGCAAAGACAGGCGGGATCGATCAGCCCCAGCATTTT
size: NA
J: TRBJ1-5
V: TRBV18
D: NA

CDR3: CASSLHPGGVNIQYF
DNA: TGTGCCAGCAGCCTCCACCCGGGGGGGGTGAACATTCAGTACTTC
size: many
J: TRBJ2-4
V: TRBV4-2
D: TRBD2

CDR3: CASSVARQAHSNSPLHF
DNA: TGTGCCAGCAGCGTAGCTCGCCAGGCCCACTCCAATTCACCCCTCCACTTT
size: NA
J: TRBJ1-6
V: TRBV9
D: NA

CDR3: CASSLVVRYSNEQFF
DNA: TGCGCCAGCAGCTTGGTGGTGAGGTACAGCAATGAGCAGTTCTTC
size: NA
J: TRBJ2-1
V: TRBV5-1
D: NA

CDR3: CASSLGIPGTTNEKLFF
DNA: TGCGCCAGCAGCCTCGGGATTCCGGGGACAACTAATGAAAAACTGTTTTTT
size: NA
J: TRBJ1-4
V: TRBV4-3
D: NA